The clone carrying this T cell receptor beta chain has a handful of counts. Its antigen is not identified. TCRdb reprocessed the RT-PCR reads via MiXCR and lists one record per CDR3 protein. The sample comprises 550,000 to 600,000 distinct CDR3 sequences, 10% to 15% of which are singletons, and about 10% rests with the top ten. This sample is drawn from a study of response to subunit inactivated influenza vaccine. Study-level results: Few additional T cells are recruited per seasonal influenza vaccination, authors suggested.

CDR1 and CDR2 from the germline V gene are ENHRY and SYGVKD. Between the trimmed V and J ends, which lost 8 bases and 8 bases, there was a span of 19 bases. The CDR3 has 14 residues. The receptor was isolated from a man in his fifties or sixties who received an inactivated influenza vaccine. This chain connects TRBV10-3 to TRBJ2-1, with a weak D call TRBD2 (6 bases). This specimen was PBMCs from blood, taken on the day of vaccination. The CDR3 sequence: CAISQRDSQDEQFF. In DNA form, the CDR3 reads TGTGCCATCTCCCAACGGGACTCCCAGGATGAGCAGTTCTTC.